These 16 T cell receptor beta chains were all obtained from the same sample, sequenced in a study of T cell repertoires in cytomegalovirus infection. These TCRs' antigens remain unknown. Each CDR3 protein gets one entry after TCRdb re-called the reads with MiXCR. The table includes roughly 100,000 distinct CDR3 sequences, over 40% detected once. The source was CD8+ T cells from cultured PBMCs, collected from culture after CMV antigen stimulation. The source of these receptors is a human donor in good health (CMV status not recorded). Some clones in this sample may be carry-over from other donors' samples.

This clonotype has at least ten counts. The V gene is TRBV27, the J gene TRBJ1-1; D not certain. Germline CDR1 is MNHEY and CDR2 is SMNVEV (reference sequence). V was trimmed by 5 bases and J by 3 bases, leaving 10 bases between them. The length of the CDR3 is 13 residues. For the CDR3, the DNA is TGTGCCAGCAGTCACGGACTGTACACTGAAGCTTTCTTT. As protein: CASSHGLYTEAFF.

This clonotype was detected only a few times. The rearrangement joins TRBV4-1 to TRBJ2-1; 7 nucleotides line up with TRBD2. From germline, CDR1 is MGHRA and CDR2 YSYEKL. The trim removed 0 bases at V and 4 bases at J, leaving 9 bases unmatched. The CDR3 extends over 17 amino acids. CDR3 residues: CASSQEGSSGTYNEQFF. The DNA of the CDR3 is TGCGCCAGCAGCCAAGAGGGCTCTAGCGGAACTTACAATGAGCAGTTCTTC.

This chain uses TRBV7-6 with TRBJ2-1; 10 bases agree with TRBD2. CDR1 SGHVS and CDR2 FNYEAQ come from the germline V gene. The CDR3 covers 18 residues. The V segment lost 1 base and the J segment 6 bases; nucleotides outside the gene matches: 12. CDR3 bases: TGTGCCAGCAGCTTAGGGTCAGCGGGGGGGCTCGTGGCCAATGAGCAGTTCTTC. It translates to CASSLGSAGGLVANEQFF.

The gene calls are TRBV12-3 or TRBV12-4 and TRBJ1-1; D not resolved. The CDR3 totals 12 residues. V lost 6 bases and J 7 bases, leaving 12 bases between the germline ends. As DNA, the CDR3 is TGTGCCAGCAGATCCTTGGCGGTTGAAGCTTTCTTT. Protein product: CASRSLAVEAFF.

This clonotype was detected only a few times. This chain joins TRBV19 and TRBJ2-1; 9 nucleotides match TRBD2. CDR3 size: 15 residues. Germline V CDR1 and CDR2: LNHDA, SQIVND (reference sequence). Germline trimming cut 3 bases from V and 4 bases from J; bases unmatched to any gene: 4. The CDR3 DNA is TGTGCCAGTAGTATGGCTAGCGGGGTTTACAATGAGCAGTTCTTC. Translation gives CASSMASGVYNEQFF. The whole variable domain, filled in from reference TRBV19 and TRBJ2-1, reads DGGITQSPKYLFRKEGQNVTLSCEQNLNHDAMYWYRQDPGQGLRLIYYSQIVNDFQKGDIAEGYSVSREKKESFPLTVTSAQKNPTAFYLCASSMASGVYNEQFFGPGTRLTVL.

As DNA, the CDR3 is TGTGCCAGCAGAACGGGACAGGGGTACGAGCAGTACTTC. Protein product: CASRTGQGYEQYF. The chain uses TRBV28 and TRBJ2-7; 10 bases are a match to TRBD1. The CDR3 has 13 residues. Unmatched junction bases numbered 3, after V lost 6 bases and J lost 4 bases. In germline, CDR1 is MDHEN, CDR2 SYDVKM.

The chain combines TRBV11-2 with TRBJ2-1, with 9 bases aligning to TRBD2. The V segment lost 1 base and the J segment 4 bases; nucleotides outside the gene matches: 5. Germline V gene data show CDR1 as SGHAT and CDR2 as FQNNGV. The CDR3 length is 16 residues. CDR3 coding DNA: TGTGCCAGCAGCTTAGCGGCTAGCGGGATTTACAATGAGCAGTTCTTC. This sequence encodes CASSLAASGIYNEQFF.

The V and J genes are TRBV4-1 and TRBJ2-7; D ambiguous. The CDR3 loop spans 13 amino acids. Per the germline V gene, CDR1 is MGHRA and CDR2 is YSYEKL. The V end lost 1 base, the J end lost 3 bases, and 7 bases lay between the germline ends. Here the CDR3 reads CASSQASGYEQYF. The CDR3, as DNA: TGCGCCAGCAGCCAAGCCTCGGGCTACGAGCAGTACTTC.

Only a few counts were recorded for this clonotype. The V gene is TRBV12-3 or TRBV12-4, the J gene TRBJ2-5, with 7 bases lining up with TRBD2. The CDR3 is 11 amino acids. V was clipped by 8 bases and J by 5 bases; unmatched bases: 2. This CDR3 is CASLGGETQYF. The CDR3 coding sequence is TGTGCCAGCCTGGGAGGGGAGACCCAGTACTTC.

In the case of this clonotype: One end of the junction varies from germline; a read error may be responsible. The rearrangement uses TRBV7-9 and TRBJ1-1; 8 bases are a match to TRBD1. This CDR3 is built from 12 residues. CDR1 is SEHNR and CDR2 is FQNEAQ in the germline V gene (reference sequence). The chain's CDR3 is CASSLGTGLILF. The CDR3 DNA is TGTGCCAGCAGCCTCGGGACAGGCCTCATTCTCTTT.

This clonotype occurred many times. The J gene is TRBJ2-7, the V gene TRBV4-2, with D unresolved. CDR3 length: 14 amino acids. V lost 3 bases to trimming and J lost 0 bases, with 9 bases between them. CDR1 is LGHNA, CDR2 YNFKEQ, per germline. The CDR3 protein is CASSHGMSSYEQYF. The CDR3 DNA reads TGTGCCAGCAGCCACGGCATGAGCTCCTACGAGCAGTACTTC.

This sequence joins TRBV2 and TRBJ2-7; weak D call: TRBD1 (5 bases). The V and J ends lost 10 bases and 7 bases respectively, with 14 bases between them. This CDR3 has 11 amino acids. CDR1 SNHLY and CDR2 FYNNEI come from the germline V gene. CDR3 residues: CAILIQGEQYF. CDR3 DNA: TGTGCCATATTAATCCAGGGAGAGCAGTACTTC.

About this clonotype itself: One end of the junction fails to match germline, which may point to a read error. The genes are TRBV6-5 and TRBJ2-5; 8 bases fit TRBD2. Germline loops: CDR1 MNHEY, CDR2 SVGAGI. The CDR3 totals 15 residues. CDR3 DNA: TGTACCAGCCTCTCTCGACTAGCGATGGAAGAGACCCAGTACTTC. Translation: CTSLSRLAMEETQYF.

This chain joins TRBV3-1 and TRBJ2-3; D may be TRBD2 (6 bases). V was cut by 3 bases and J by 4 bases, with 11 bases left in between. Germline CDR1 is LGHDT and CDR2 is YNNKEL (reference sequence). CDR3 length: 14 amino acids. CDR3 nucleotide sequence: TGTGCCAGCAGCCAGGGTAGGGACTCAGATACGCAGTATTTT. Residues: CASSQGRDSDTQYF.

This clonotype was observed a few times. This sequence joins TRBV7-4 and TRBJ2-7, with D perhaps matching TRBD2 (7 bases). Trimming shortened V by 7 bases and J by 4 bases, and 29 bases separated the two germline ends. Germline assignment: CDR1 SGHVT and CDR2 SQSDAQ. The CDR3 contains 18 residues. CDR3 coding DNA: TGTGCCAGCAACCCTTGGGGCCTTTCCGAGGGGGGGGAATACGAGCAGTACTTC. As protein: CASNPWGLSEGGEYEQYF.

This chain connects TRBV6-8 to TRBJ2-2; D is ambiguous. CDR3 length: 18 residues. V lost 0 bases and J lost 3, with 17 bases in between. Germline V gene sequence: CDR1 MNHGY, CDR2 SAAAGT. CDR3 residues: CASSYSISRKGDTGELFF. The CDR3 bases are TGTGCCAGCAGTTACTCGATCAGTCGGAAAGGAGACACCGGGGAGCTGTTTTTT.